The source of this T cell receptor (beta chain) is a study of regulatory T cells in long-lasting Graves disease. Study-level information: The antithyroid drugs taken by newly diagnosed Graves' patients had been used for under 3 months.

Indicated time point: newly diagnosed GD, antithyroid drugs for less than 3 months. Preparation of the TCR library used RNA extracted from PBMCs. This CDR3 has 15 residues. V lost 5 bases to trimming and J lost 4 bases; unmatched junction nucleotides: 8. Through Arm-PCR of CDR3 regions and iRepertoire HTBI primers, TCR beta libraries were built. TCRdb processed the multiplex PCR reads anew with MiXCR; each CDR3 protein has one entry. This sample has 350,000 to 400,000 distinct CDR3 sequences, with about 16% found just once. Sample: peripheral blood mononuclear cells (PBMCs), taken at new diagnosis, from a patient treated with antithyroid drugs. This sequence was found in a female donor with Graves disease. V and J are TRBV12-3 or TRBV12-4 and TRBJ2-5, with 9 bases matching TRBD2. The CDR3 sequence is CASSGAGGLRETQYF. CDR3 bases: TGTGCCAGCAGTGGAGCGGGAGGCTTAAGAGAGACCCAGTACTTC.